These T cell receptor beta chains were read from a single sample in a study of blood T cell repertoires in COVID-19. The protocol was immunoSEQ multiplex PCR, while the TCRdb copy is restricted to in-frame clones and leaves out a portion. The sample includes under 45,000 clones, 80% to 90% of them seen just once. The sequenced material came from peripheral blood. These receptors were obtained from a man older than 75 with active COVID-19. CDR3s include the opening cysteine and the closing phenylalanine or tryptophan. A D gene is named only where the DNA matches it firmly. Clone size, where shown, is once, few, many, or a class for clones that have expanded.

d_call: .; j_call: TRBJ2-2; clone_size: once; v_call: TRBV29-1; cdr3_aa: CSVESGATGELFF; cdr3_nt: TGCAGCGTTGAGTCGGGAGCCACCGGGGAGCTGTTTTTT
d_call: .; j_call: TRBJ2-3; clone_size: .; v_call: TRBV5-1; cdr3_aa: CASRLATSTDTQYF; cdr3_nt: TGCGCCAGCAGATTAGCGACTAGCACAGATACGCAGTATTTT
d_call: TRBD2; j_call: TRBJ2-7; clone_size: .; v_call: TRBV5-6; cdr3_aa: CASSSVAGGRPYEQYF; cdr3_nt: TGTGCCAGCAGCTCGGTAGCGGGAGGGCGCCCCTACGAGCAGTACTTC
d_call: TRBD2; j_call: TRBJ2-3; clone_size: .; v_call: TRBV19; cdr3_aa: CATAGSLAGVDTQYF; cdr3_nt: TGTGCCACCGCAGGCAGTCTAGCGGGAGTAGATACGCAGTATTTT
d_call: .; j_call: TRBJ2-2; clone_size: .; v_call: TRBV7-2; cdr3_aa: CASSISPGRAPGELFF; cdr3_nt: TGTGCCAGCAGCATTAGTCCAGGAAGAGCCCCCGGGGAGCTGTTTTTT
d_call: .; j_call: TRBJ2-1; clone_size: .; v_call: TRBV11-2; cdr3_aa: CASSPRADSYNEQFF; cdr3_nt: TGTGCCAGCAGCCCAAGAGCGGACAGCTACAATGAGCAGTTCTTC
d_call: .; j_call: TRBJ2-1; clone_size: .; v_call: TRBV2; cdr3_aa: CASSVSGDPYNEQFF; cdr3_nt: TGTGCCAGCAGTGTGTCGGGGGACCCCTACAATGAGCAGTTCTTC
d_call: TRBD2; j_call: TRBJ2-7; clone_size: .; v_call: TRBV5-4; cdr3_aa: CASSTRRGGFSYEQYF; cdr3_nt: TGTGCCAGCAGCACCCGGCGGGGGGGGTTCTCCTACGAGCAGTACTTC
d_call: TRBD2; j_call: TRBJ2-1; clone_size: .; v_call: TRBV7-2; cdr3_aa: CASSLVSTSGPKGSKQFF; cdr3_nt: TGTGCCAGCAGCTTAGTATCGACTAGCGGTCCCAAGGGGTCAAAGCAGTTCTTC
d_call: .; j_call: TRBJ2-3; clone_size: .; v_call: TRBV5-6; cdr3_aa: CASSPGLRTDTQYF; cdr3_nt: TGTGCCAGCAGCCCCGGACTACGCACAGATACGCAGTATTTT
d_call: .; j_call: TRBJ1-1; clone_size: .; v_call: TRBV19; cdr3_aa: CASSTMGGSEAFF; cdr3_nt: TGTGCCAGTAGTACAATGGGAGGGTCGGAAGCTTTCTTT
d_call: .; j_call: TRBJ2-1; clone_size: once; v_call: TRBV6-5; cdr3_aa: CASNSYNEQFF; cdr3_nt: TGTGCCAGCAACAGCTACAATGAGCAGTTCTTC
d_call: TRBD2; j_call: TRBJ2-1; clone_size: .; v_call: TRBV24-1; cdr3_aa: CATSDLTSGGYNEQFF; cdr3_nt: TGTGCCACCAGTGATCTAACTAGCGGGGGGTACAATGAGCAGTTCTTC
d_call: TRBD2; j_call: TRBJ2-5; clone_size: .; v_call: TRBV28; cdr3_aa: CASSPTSTSLGETQYF; cdr3_nt: TGTGCCAGCAGTCCGACGTCGACTAGCTTGGGGGAGACCCAGTACTTC
d_call: TRBD1; j_call: TRBJ2-2; clone_size: .; v_call: TRBV24-1; cdr3_aa: CATSDRPGTGGHTGELFF; cdr3_nt: TGTGCCACCAGTGACCGTCCCGGGACAGGGGGCCACACCGGGGAGCTGTTTTTT
d_call: .; j_call: TRBJ2-5; clone_size: .; v_call: TRBV5-4; cdr3_aa: CASSLNSIGGETQYF; cdr3_nt: TGTGCCAGCAGCCTCAACTCAATAGGGGGAGAGACCCAGTACTTC
d_call: TRBD2; j_call: TRBJ2-1; clone_size: few; v_call: TRBV29-1; cdr3_aa: CSVVGIAGGPRYNEQFF; cdr3_nt: TGCAGCGTTGTGGGTATAGCGGGAGGGCCGCGTTACAATGAGCAGTTCTTC
d_call: .; j_call: TRBJ2-7; clone_size: .; v_call: TRBV9; cdr3_aa: CASSPPEWDTANYEQYF; cdr3_nt: TGTGCCAGCAGCCCCCCCGAATGGGACACCGCTAACTACGAGCAGTACTTC
d_call: TRBD1; j_call: TRBJ1-5; clone_size: .; v_call: TRBV19; cdr3_aa: CASTGQEADQPQHF; cdr3_nt: TGTGCCAGTACGGGACAGGAGGCGGATCAGCCCCAGCATTTT
d_call: .; j_call: TRBJ2-5; clone_size: .; v_call: TRBV7-9; cdr3_aa: CASTLPSRGQETQYF; cdr3_nt: TGTGCCAGCACCCTCCCTAGCAGAGGCCAAGAGACCCAGTACTTC
d_call: TRBD1; j_call: TRBJ2-7; clone_size: .; v_call: TRBV5-1; cdr3_aa: CASRMEAGGNYEQYF; cdr3_nt: TGCGCCAGCAGAATGGAGGCAGGGGGCAACTACGAGCAGTACTTC
d_call: .; j_call: TRBJ1-5; clone_size: .; v_call: TRBV29-1; cdr3_aa: CSVGTRDQPQHF; cdr3_nt: TGCAGCGTCGGGACTCGCGATCAGCCCCAGCATTTT
d_call: TRBD1; j_call: TRBJ2-7; clone_size: once; v_call: TRBV5-1; cdr3_aa: CASSPQGGAYEQYF; cdr3_nt: TGCGCCAGCAGCCCACAGGGGGGAGCCTACGAGCAGTACTTC
d_call: .; j_call: TRBJ2-6; clone_size: once; v_call: TRBV7-2; cdr3_aa: CASSARTGFSGANVLTF; cdr3_nt: TGTGCCAGCAGCGCACGAACAGGGTTTTCTGGGGCCAACGTCCTGACTTTC
d_call: .; j_call: TRBJ2-6; clone_size: .; v_call: TRBV5-1; cdr3_aa: CASSLDNYSGANVLTF; cdr3_nt: TGCGCCAGCAGCTTGGACAACTACTCTGGGGCCAACGTCCTGACTTTC
d_call: .; j_call: TRBJ2-3; clone_size: .; v_call: TRBV19; cdr3_aa: CASSISGLSTDTQYF; cdr3_nt: TGTGCCAGTAGTATATCGGGACTCAGCACAGATACGCAGTATTTT
d_call: .; j_call: TRBJ1-2; clone_size: .; v_call: TRBV28; cdr3_aa: CASRNGAGASYGYTF; cdr3_nt: TGTGCCAGCAGGAATGGGGCAGGGGCTTCCTATGGCTACACCTTC
d_call: .; j_call: TRBJ2-7; clone_size: .; v_call: TRBV28; cdr3_aa: CASSFVRGPLEQYF; cdr3_nt: TGTGCCAGCAGTTTCGTCAGGGGTCCCCTCGAGCAGTACTTC
d_call: .; j_call: TRBJ2-2; clone_size: once; v_call: TRBV9; cdr3_aa: CASSVAQGRTGELFF; cdr3_nt: TGTGCCAGCAGCGTAGCACAGGGAAGGACCGGGGAGCTGTTTTTT